This T cell receptor beta chain was recorded in a study of blood T cells in healthy people across ages (dated by TCRdb to between 2015 and 2016). Broadly, across the study: In model experiments, template switching captured roughly one uniquely barcoded TCR beta cDNA molecule for every two T cells. For two donors (one aged 18 to 29 and one aged 80 or older), the study analyzed two additional independent replicas of 1 million unique cDNA reads from the same blood draw. Donors of different ages were randomly distributed across sequencing lanes to avoid experimental bias. Donors were grouped into four age groups: young (average 16 years), middle-aged (39), aged (roughly 67) and long-lived (around 80). Age-related changes in TCR beta repertoire diversity were measured in the study by deep sequencing normalized with unique cDNA molecular identifiers.

The full study reports these points: Because profiling used bulk unsorted PBMCs, naive and antigen-experienced compartments could not be compared conclusively. Donor CMV infection status was unknown, potentially confounding age-related changes in expanded clonotypes. As age increased, observed TCR beta diversity per million T cells dropped in a roughly linear way, and a significant reduction was already evident by age roughly 40. Observed TCR beta diversity correlated strongly with the percentage of naive T cells measured by flow cytometry. The long-lived group showed more naive CD4+ T cells, fewer expanded clones and increased TCR diversity than the aged group, suggesting age selection. Total diversity estimates from one million sequenced T cells were considered lower bounds and underestimates.

Concerning this clonotype: Its antigen is unknown. The record has no base qualities; no much larger clone is one base away.

Donors were 30 to 45 systemically healthy Caucasian individuals from Russia aged 6 to 90 years. About 9.6 milliliters of peripheral blood were collected from each donor into EDTA-treated Vacutainer tubes. Ficoll-Paque density-gradient centrifugation was used to isolate PBMCs, with at least 6 million per sample. Total RNA was extracted from PBMCs with Trizol reagent, with at least 5 micrograms obtained per sample. Naive CD45RAhigh/CD27high T cell percentages were measured by flow cytometry on a PBMC aliquot from every donor. The method was 5' RACE. Sequencing used an Illumina HiSeq 2500. A second roughly 7 to 11 cycle PCR used a sample-barcoded 5' primer and a J-beta primer mix. A template-switch 5' adaptor carrying 12 random nucleotides introduced a unique molecular identifier onto each TCR beta cDNA molecule. Each sample yielded at least 3 million CDR3-containing paired-end reads. All of the RNA was converted into first-strand cDNA using the Mint cDNA synthesis kit, with a TRBC-specific oligonucleotide serving as the primer. Following uracil-DNA glycosylase treatment, all cDNA underwent a first 18-cycle PCR with the universal primers M1SS and BC2_uni_R. The original pipeline was this. Normalization of each sample was performed by random selection of 1 million high-quality reads, each carrying a distinct molecular identifier. Reads sharing molecular identifiers were discarded rather than binned into consensus sequences. MiTCR, with a Q25 quality threshold and the strictest error-elimination algorithm, was used for CDR3 identification, clonotype clustering and error correction. A nonparametric unseen species model using Euler transformation provided a lower-bound estimate of total TCR beta diversity. TCRdb took the public reads, trimmed them with fastp at Q25, ran MiXCR for clone calling and kept in-frame beta chains. A single entry per CDR3 protein holds the most common genes and DNA from its merged rows. The V and J calls and clone size are TCRdb's, not the authors'. In all, the sample holds 540,000 or so distinct CDR3 sequences, and about 26% of those were seen once. Approximately 18% of the sample is held by the ten biggest clonotypes.

V was cut back by 4 bases and J by 6 bases, leaving a gap of 19 bases between them. There are 15 amino acids in the CDR3, from cysteine to phenylalanine inclusive. This entry keeps only the CDR3 DNA: 45 bases, framed from base 1. From a lookup of the germline V gene, CDR1 and CDR2 are SGHAT and FQNNGV. The sequenced sample consisted of blood. The chain was built from TRBV11-2 and TRBJ2-7, with the D gene not confidently named. This clonotype was sampled from a woman between 65 and 79 years old in good health. The CDR3 region: CASSSPVDGSGEQYF. The DNA sequence follows: TGTGCCAGCAGCTCGCCCGTAGACGGATCGGGCGAGCAGTACTTC.